Included here is one TCR beta chain sequence, with context. Healthy people donating bone marrow made up the donors. This specimen belongs to a study of cytomegalovirus exposure and HLA in healthy donors. PCR was performed using 60 Vbeta and 13 Jbeta primers. TCRdb's table, derived via immunoSEQ multiplex PCR, lists solely in-frame clones and lacks some. The sample consists of approximately 170,000 clones, approximately 71% of them appearing once. V dropped 5 bases and J dropped 14 bases, with 19 bases sitting between them. The CDR3 has 14 amino acids. Germline CDR1 and CDR2: KGHSH and LQKENI. This chain links TRBV18 with TRBJ1-6; possible D gene TRBD1, 5 bases. The sequenced sample was PBMCs. This clonotype originated in a girl under 18 in good health and CMV-seronegative. The CDR3 nucleotides read TGTGCCAGCTCAGAAGGCGACAGCCTACAGACCCTCCACTTT. It yields the protein CASSEGDSLQTLHF.